This is a list of T cell receptor beta chains from one sample in a study of cytomegalovirus exposure and HLA in healthy donors. Only in-frame clones appear in the TCRdb table, and some are missing; sequencing was by immunoSEQ multiplex PCR. Of 100,000 to 150,000 clones listed, around 66% were seen once; the top ten hold about 1.6%. The source material was PBMCs. The receptors derive from a man between 18 and 29 years old in good health and CMV-seronegative. CDR3s include the opening cysteine and the closing phenylalanine or tryptophan. The D gene is left open where the match is weak. For some rows the clone size is stated as once, few or many, or as a class when expanded; others skip it.

clone size: .
D gene: TRBD2
V gene: TRBV5-4
J gene: TRBJ2-5
CDR3 DNA: TGTGCCAGCAGCTTCCCTAGCGGGGAGACCCAGTACTTC
CDR3 protein: CASSFPSGETQYF

clone size: few
D gene: .
V gene: TRBV13
J gene: TRBJ1-2
CDR3 DNA: TGTGCCAGCAGCCGGTCGGGAGGCTATGGCTACACCTTC
CDR3 protein: CASSRSGGYGYTF

clone size: few
D gene: .
V gene: TRBV18
J gene: TRBJ2-7
CDR3 DNA: TGTGCCAGCTCATATGTGGGGCGGAGCGAGCAGTACTTC
CDR3 protein: CASSYVGRSEQYF

clone size: .
D gene: .
V gene: TRBV19
J gene: TRBJ1-3
CDR3 DNA: TGTGCCAGTAGTCCAGGCTCTGGAAACACCATATATTTT
CDR3 protein: CASSPGSGNTIYF

clone size: few
D gene: TRBD2
V gene: TRBV18
J gene: TRBJ2-1
CDR3 DNA: TGTGCCAGCTCAGCGGTAGCGGGAACATACAATGAGCAGTTCTTC
CDR3 protein: CASSAVAGTYNEQFF

clone size: .
D gene: .
V gene: TRBV7-2
J gene: TRBJ2-7
CDR3 DNA: TGTGCCAGCAGCCCTCTCATGAGGGGGGGCGAGCAGTACTTC
CDR3 protein: CASSPLMRGGEQYF

clone size: .
D gene: .
V gene: TRBV6-1
J gene: TRBJ1-3
CDR3 DNA: TGTGCCAGCAGTGTGAGGCAGGGGACTGGAAACACCATATATTTT
CDR3 protein: CASSVRQGTGNTIYF

clone size: .
D gene: .
V gene: TRBV28
J gene: TRBJ1-1
CDR3 DNA: TGTGCCAGCAGCTCTCCAGGGAACACTGAAGCTTTCTTT
CDR3 protein: CASSSPGNTEAFF

clone size: .
D gene: TRBD1
V gene: TRBV11-2
J gene: TRBJ2-1
CDR3 DNA: TGTGCCAGCAGCGGCCGCTTGGACAGGAGCTCCTACAATGAGCAGTTCTTC
CDR3 protein: CASSGRLDRSSYNEQFF

clone size: .
D gene: .
V gene: TRBV6-1
J gene: TRBJ2-7
CDR3 DNA: TGTGCCAGTCGTATGTACGAGCAGTACTTC
CDR3 protein: CASRMYEQYF

clone size: .
D gene: .
V gene: TRBV28
J gene: TRBJ1-1
CDR3 DNA: TGTGCCAGCTTTGGGGACACTGAAGCTTTCTTC
CDR3 protein: CASFGDTEAFF

clone size: .
D gene: .
V gene: TRBV18
J gene: TRBJ1-4
CDR3 DNA: TGTGCCAGCTCACCACAATCCGGGTCTACCGAAAAACTGTTTTTT
CDR3 protein: CASSPQSGSTEKLFF

clone size: .
D gene: TRBD2
V gene: TRBV7-9
J gene: TRBJ2-7
CDR3 DNA: TGTGCCAGCAGGGCTAGCGGGGCCCCCTACGAGCAGTACTTC
CDR3 protein: CASRASGAPYEQYF

clone size: .
D gene: .
V gene: TRBV29-1
J gene: TRBJ2-7
CDR3 DNA: TGCAGCGTTGAAGATAGGGGGATAGCGTACGAGCAGTACTTC
CDR3 protein: CSVEDRGIAYEQYF

clone size: .
D gene: .
V gene: TRBV5-1
J gene: TRBJ2-1
CDR3 DNA: TGCGCCAGCAGCCGGCAGGGAATCGAAGAGCAGTTCTTC
CDR3 protein: CASSRQGIEEQFF

clone size: once
D gene: TRBD2
V gene: TRBV9
J gene: TRBJ2-7
CDR3 DNA: TGTGCCAGCAGCATGGGACTAGCGGGGACCTACGAGCAGTACTTC
CDR3 protein: CASSMGLAGTYEQYF

clone size: .
D gene: .
V gene: TRBV29-1
J gene: TRBJ1-2
CDR3 DNA: TGCAGCGTCTCTGGGGCCTATGGCTACACCTTC
CDR3 protein: CSVSGAYGYTF

clone size: .
D gene: .
V gene: TRBV7-2
J gene: TRBJ1-2
CDR3 DNA: TGTGCCAGCAGCTTTGGGCAGGACTATGGCTACACCTTC
CDR3 protein: CASSFGQDYGYTF

clone size: few
D gene: .
V gene: TRBV6-5
J gene: TRBJ1-1
CDR3 DNA: TGTGCCAGCAGCCGCCGTGGAGATGAAGCTTTCTTT
CDR3 protein: CASSRRGDEAFF

clone size: .
D gene: TRBD1
V gene: TRBV9
J gene: TRBJ2-1
CDR3 DNA: TGTGCCAGCAGCGCGGGGCAGGGGGCTGAGCAGTTCTTC
CDR3 protein: CASSAGQGAEQFF

clone size: .
D gene: .
V gene: TRBV7-9
J gene: TRBJ2-3
CDR3 DNA: TGTGCCAGCAGCTTTGATTTCGGGGATACGCAGTATTTT
CDR3 protein: CASSFDFGDTQYF

clone size: once
D gene: .
V gene: TRBV28
J gene: TRBJ1-2
CDR3 DNA: TGTGCCAGCAGTTTGGCGGGCCGGGCTCGCTACACCTTC
CDR3 protein: CASSLAGRARYTF

clone size: .
D gene: TRBD1
V gene: TRBV7-9
J gene: TRBJ1-2
CDR3 DNA: TGTGCCAGCAGCTCCGAGGGACAGGGGATATGTGGCTACACCTTC
CDR3 protein: CASSSEGQGICGYTF

clone size: .
D gene: .
V gene: TRBV5-1
J gene: TRBJ2-1
CDR3 DNA: TGCGCCAGCAGACGGATCCTAGGAGACAATGAGCAGTTCTTC
CDR3 protein: CASRRILGDNEQFF

clone size: few
D gene: TRBD2
V gene: TRBV11-2
J gene: TRBJ2-7
CDR3 DNA: TGTGCCAGCAGCCCAAGGCCAGCGGGGGACTTCTACGAGCAGTACTTC
CDR3 protein: CASSPRPAGDFYEQYF

clone size: .
D gene: TRBD2
V gene: TRBV5-1
J gene: TRBJ2-7
CDR3 DNA: TGCGCCAGCAGCTTGGCCCTAGCGGGGGCCTACTACGAGCAGTACTTC
CDR3 protein: CASSLALAGAYYEQYF

clone size: .
D gene: TRBD2
V gene: TRBV28
J gene: TRBJ2-5
CDR3 DNA: TGTGCCAGCAAACAGGGGACTAGCGGGGGGCTCTCCCAGTACTTC
CDR3 protein: CASKQGTSGGLSQYF

clone size: .
D gene: .
V gene: TRBV4-3
J gene: TRBJ2-7
CDR3 DNA: TGCGCCAGCAGCCGAGACCAGGGCCACGAGCAGTACTTC
CDR3 protein: CASSRDQGHEQYF

clone size: once
D gene: TRBD1
V gene: TRBV9
J gene: TRBJ1-1
CDR3 DNA: TGTGCCAGCAGCCCGGCGACAGGGGGCGTGATTACTGAAGCTTTCTTT
CDR3 protein: CASSPATGGVITEAFF

clone size: .
D gene: .
V gene: TRBV19
J gene: TRBJ2-5
CDR3 DNA: TGTGCCAGTAGTATAGATTCGGCGGGAACGGAGACCCAGTACTTC
CDR3 protein: CASSIDSAGTETQYF

clone size: once
D gene: .
V gene: TRBV18
J gene: TRBJ2-5
CDR3 DNA: TGTGCCAGCTCACCCCAGGTGGGACACCTTGGGGAGACCCAGTACTTC
CDR3 protein: CASSPQVGHLGETQYF

clone size: once
D gene: .
V gene: TRBV28
J gene: TRBJ1-1
CDR3 DNA: TGTGCCAGCAGTTTGACATTGGGCACTGAAGCTTTCTTT
CDR3 protein: CASSLTLGTEAFF

clone size: few
D gene: TRBD2
V gene: TRBV5-1
J gene: TRBJ2-7
CDR3 DNA: TGCGCCAGCAGCGCAGGGACTAGCAGGTCCGACGAGCAGTACTTC
CDR3 protein: CASSAGTSRSDEQYF

clone size: .
D gene: TRBD1
V gene: TRBV19
J gene: TRBJ1-1
CDR3 DNA: TGTGCCAGTAGCCTTCCAGGGGGGTACACTGAAGCTTTCTTT
CDR3 protein: CASSLPGGYTEAFF

clone size: .
D gene: TRBD2
V gene: TRBV28
J gene: TRBJ2-5
CDR3 DNA: TGTGCCAGCAGCCGACGGGGGAGCGGGGGCGAGACCCAGTACTTC
CDR3 protein: CASSRRGSGGETQYF

clone size: .
D gene: TRBD2
V gene: TRBV2
J gene: TRBJ2-5
CDR3 DNA: TGTGCCAGCAGGGGGACTACCCAACAAGAGACCCAGTACTTC
CDR3 protein: CASRGTTQQETQYF

clone size: .
D gene: .
V gene: TRBV29-1
J gene: TRBJ2-1
CDR3 DNA: TGCAGCGCTAGAATCCAGGGGTCCTACAATGAGCAGTTCTTC
CDR3 protein: CSARIQGSYNEQFF

clone size: .
D gene: TRBD2
V gene: TRBV30
J gene: TRBJ2-5
CDR3 DNA: TGTGCCAGGAGTGTACTTAAGGGAGGGCCTCAAGAGACCCAGTACTTC
CDR3 protein: CARSVLKGGPQETQYF

clone size: .
D gene: .
V gene: TRBV10-3
J gene: TRBJ2-6
CDR3 DNA: TGTGCCATCAGTGAGTCGCAGGGAAGGGCTGGGGCCAACGTCCTGACTTTC
CDR3 protein: CAISESQGRAGANVLTF

clone size: once
D gene: TRBD1
V gene: TRBV14
J gene: TRBJ1-2
CDR3 DNA: TGTGCCAGCAGCCCTGGGACAGGCTATGGCTACACCTTC
CDR3 protein: CASSPGTGYGYTF

clone size: .
D gene: .
V gene: TRBV29-1
J gene: TRBJ1-1
CDR3 DNA: TGCAGCGTCCCGTTCCAGGGAACTGAAGCTTTCTTT
CDR3 protein: CSVPFQGTEAFF

clone size: .
D gene: .
V gene: TRBV25-1
J gene: TRBJ2-1
CDR3 DNA: TGTGCCAGCAGTCAAAGAGAGGGCCGCAATGAGCAGTTCTTC
CDR3 protein: CASSQREGRNEQFF